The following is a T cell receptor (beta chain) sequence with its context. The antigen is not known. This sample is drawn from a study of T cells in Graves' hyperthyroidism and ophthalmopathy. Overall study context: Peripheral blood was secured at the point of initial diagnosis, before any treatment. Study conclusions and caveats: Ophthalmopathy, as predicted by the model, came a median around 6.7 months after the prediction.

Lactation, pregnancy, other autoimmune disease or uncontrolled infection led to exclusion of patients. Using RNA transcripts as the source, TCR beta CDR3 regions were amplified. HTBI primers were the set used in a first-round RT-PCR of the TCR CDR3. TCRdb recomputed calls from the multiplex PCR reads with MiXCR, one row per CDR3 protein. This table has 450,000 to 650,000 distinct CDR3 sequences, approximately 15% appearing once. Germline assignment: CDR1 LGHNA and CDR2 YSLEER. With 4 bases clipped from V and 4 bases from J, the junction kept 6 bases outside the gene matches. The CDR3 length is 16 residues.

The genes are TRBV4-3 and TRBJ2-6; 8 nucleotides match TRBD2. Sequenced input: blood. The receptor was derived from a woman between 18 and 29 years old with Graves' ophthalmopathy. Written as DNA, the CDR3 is TGCGCCAGCAGCCCGACTAGCGTCTCCGGGGCCAACGTCCTGACTTTC. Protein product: CASSPTSVSGANVLTF.